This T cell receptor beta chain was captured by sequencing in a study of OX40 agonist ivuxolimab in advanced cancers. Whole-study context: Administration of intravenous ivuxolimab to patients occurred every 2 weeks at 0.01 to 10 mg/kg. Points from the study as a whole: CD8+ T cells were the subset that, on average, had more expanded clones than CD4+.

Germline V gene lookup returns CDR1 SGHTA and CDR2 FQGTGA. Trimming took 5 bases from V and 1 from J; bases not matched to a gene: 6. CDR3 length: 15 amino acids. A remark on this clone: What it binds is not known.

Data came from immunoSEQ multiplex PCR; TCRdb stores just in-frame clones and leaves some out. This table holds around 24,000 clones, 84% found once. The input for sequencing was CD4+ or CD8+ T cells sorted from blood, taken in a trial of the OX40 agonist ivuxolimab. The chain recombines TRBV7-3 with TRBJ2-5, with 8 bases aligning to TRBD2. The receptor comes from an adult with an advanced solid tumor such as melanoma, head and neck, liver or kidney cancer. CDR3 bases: TGTGCCAGCAGCCCCGGGGGGGGAGGCCAAGAGACCCAGTACTTC. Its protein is CASSPGGGGQETQYF. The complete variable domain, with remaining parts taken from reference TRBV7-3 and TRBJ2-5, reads GAGVSQTPSNKVTEKGKYVELRCDPISGHTALYWYRQSLGQGPEFLIYFQGTGAADDSGLPNDRFFAVRPEGSVSTLKIQRTERGDSAVYLCASSPGGGGQETQYFGPGTRLLVL.